The clone carrying this T cell receptor beta chain was counted once. This record belongs to a study of CD8 T cells in ankylosing spondylitis. Germline-derived CDR1 and CDR2 are DFQATT and SNEGSKA (reference sequence). The CDR3 extends over 12 amino acids. V lost 3 bases and J 4 bases, leaving 9 bases between the germline ends. TCRdb analysed the 5' RACE reads with MiXCR anew, one entry per CDR3 protein. In the table there are roughly 200,000 distinct CDR3 sequences, 20% to 30% of which are singletons. The TCR comes from a male donor with ankylosing spondylitis or in good health (not recorded which). Sequenced input: blood, either unsorted or a sorted T cell fraction (not recorded which). The chain is built from TRBV20-1 and TRBJ1-2; tentatively, D is TRBD1 (5 bases). The CDR3 region is CSASSGAYGYTF. The CDR3 DNA reads as TGCAGTGCTAGTTCCGGGGCCTATGGCTACACCTTC.